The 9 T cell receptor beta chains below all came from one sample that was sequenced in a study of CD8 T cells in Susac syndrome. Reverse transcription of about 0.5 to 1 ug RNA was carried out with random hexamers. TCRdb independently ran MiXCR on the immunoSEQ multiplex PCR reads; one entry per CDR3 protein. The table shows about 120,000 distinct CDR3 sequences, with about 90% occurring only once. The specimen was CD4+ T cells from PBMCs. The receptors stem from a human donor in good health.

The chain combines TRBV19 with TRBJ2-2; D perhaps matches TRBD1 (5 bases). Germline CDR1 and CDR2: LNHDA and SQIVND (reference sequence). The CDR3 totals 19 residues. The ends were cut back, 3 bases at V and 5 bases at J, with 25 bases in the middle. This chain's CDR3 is CASSILGLQLSSHTGELFF. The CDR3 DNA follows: TGTGCCAGTAGTATCCTGGGGCTCCAACTTTCCTCTCATACCGGGGAGCTGTTTTTT.

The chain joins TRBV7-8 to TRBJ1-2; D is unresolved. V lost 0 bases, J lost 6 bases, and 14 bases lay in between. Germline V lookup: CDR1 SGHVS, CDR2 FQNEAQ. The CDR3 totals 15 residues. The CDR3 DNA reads TGTGCCAGCAGCTTAGCTCAAACCGGGTCTGATGGCTACACCTTC. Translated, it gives CASSLAQTGSDGYTF. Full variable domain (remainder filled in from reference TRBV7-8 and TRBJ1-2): GAGVSQSPRYKVAKRGQDVALRCDPISGHVSLFWYQQALGQGPEFLTYFQNEAQLDKSGLPSDRFFAERPEGSVSTLKIQRTQQEDSAVYLCASSLAQTGSDGYTFGSGTRLTVV.

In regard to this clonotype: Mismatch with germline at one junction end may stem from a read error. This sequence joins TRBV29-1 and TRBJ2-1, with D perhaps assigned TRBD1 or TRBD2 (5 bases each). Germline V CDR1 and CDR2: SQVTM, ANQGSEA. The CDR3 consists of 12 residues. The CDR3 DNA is TGCAGCGAGAGCCCGGGGCGCAATGAGCGGTTCTTC. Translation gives CSESPGRNERFF.

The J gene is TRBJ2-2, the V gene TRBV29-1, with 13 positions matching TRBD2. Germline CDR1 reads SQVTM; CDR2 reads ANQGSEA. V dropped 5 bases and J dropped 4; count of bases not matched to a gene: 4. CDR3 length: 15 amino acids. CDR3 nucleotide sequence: TGCAGCGTTCCAGGACTAGCGGGAGTCACCGGGGAGCTGTTTTTT. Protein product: CSVPGLAGVTGELFF.

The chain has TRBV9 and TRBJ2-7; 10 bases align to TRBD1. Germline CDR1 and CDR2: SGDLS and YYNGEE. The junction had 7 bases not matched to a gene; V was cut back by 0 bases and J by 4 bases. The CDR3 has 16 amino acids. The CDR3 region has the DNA TGTGCCAGCAGCGTAGGGATAGGACAGGGGGATTACGAGCAGTACTTC. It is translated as CASSVGIGQGDYEQYF.

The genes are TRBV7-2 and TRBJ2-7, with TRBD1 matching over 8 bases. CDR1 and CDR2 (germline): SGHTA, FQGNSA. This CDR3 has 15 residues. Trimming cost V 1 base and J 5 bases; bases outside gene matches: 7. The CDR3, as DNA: TGTGCCAGCAGCTTAGGGTTCGCAGGGGGCAACGAGCAGTACTTC. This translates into CASSLGFAGGNEQYF.

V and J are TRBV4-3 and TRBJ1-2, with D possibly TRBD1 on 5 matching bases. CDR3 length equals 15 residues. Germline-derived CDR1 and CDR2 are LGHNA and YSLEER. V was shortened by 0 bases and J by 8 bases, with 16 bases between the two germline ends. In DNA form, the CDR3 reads TGCGCCAGCAGCCAAGATAGGCAGGGCGGAGGAGGCTACACCTTC. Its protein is CASSQDRQGGGGYTF.

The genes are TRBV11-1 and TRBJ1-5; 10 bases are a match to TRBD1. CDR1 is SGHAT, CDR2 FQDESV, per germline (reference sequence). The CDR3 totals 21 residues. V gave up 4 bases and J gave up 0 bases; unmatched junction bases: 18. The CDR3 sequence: CASSWGQGLKPGRYSNQPQHF. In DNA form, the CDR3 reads TGTGCCAGCAGCTGGGGACAGGGGCTCAAACCGGGCCGATATAGCAATCAGCCCCAGCATTTT.

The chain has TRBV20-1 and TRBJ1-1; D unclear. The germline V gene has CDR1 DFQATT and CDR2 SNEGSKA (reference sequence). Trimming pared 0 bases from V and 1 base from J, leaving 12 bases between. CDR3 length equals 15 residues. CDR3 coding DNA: TGCAGTGCTAGAGATTCCCTCGGCTGGAACACTGAAGCTTTCTTT. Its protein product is CSARDSLGWNTEAFF.